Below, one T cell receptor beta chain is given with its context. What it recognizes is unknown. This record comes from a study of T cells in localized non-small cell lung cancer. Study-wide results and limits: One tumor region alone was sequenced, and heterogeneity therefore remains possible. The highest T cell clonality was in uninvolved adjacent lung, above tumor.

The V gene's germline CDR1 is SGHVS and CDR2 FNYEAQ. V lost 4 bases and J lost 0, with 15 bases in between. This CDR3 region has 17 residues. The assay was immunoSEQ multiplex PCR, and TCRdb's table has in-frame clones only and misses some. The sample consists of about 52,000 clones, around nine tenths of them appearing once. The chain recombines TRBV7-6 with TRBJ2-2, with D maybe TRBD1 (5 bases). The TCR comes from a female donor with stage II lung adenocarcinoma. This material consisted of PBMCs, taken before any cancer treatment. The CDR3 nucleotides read TGTGCCAGCAGCTCCCTCCCGACGACAGCGAACACCGGGGAGCTGTTTTTT. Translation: CASSSLPTTANTGELFF.